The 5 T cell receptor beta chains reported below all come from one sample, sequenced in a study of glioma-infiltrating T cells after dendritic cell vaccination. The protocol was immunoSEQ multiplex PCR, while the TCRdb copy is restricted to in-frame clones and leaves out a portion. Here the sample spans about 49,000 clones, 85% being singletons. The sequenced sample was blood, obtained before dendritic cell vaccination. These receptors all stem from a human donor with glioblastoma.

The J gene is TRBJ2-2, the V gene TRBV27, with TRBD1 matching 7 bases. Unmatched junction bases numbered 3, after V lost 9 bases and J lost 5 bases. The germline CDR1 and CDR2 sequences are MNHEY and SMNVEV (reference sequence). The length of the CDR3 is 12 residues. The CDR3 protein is CASNRGTGELFF. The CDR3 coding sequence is TGTGCCAGTAACAGGGGAACCGGGGAGCTGTTTTTT.

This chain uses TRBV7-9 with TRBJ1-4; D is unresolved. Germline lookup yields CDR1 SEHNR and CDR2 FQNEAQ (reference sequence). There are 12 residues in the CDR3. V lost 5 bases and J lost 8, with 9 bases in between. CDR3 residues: CASSRGEEKLFF. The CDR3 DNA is TGTGCCAGCAGCCGAGGAGAGGAAAAACTGTTTTTT. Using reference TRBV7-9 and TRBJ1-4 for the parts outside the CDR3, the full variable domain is DTGVSQNPRHKITKRGQNVTFRCDPISEHNRLYWYRQTLGQGPEFLTYFQNEAQLEKSRLLSDRFSAERPKGSFSTLEIQRTEQGDSAMYLCASSRGEEKLFFGSGTQLSVL.

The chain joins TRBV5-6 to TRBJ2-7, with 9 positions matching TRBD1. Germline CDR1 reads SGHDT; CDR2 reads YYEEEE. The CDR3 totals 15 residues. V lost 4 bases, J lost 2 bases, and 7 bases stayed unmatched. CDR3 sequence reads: CASSPGQGLTYEQYF. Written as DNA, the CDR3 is TGTGCCAGCAGCCCCGGACAGGGGTTAACCTACGAGCAGTACTTC.

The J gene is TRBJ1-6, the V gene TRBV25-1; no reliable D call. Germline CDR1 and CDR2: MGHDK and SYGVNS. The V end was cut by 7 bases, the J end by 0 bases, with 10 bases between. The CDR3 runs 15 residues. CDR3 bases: TGTGCCAGCACCTACAGTAGCTCCTATAATTCACCCCTCCACTTT. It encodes CASTYSSSYNSPLHF.

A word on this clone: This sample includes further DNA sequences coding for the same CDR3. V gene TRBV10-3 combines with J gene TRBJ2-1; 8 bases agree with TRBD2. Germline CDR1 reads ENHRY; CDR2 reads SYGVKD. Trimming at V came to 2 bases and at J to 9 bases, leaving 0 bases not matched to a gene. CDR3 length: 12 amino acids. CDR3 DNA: TGTGCCATCAGTGAGACTAGCGGTGAGCAGTTCTTC. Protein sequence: CAISETSGEQFF.